The sequence of this T cell receptor (beta chain) was determined in a study of shared clonotypes between healthy human individuals. Study information: Donor ages ranged 18 to 49 years: a couple of women, a few men.

The CDR3 covers 15 residues. J gave up 2 bases and V 5 bases, and 9 bases lay outside the gene matches. Germline CDR1 reads MNHEY; CDR2 reads SMNVEV (reference sequence). The run depth of the assay was deep. In the source study's methods: Sequence data from immunoSEQ were junction-only and lacked quality scores; consequently, filtering differed. Some clones are missing from TCRdb's copy, which holds only in-frame ones; the method was immunoSEQ multiplex PCR. The V and J calls and the clone size are those of that table, but D and trimming were determined from the DNA. This sample yields fewer than 650,000 clones, of which 60% to 85% are seen a single time; around 13% belongs to the top ten.

The J gene is TRBJ2-7, the V gene TRBV27; 7 nucleotides match TRBD1. The TCR sequence derives from a woman between 35 and 50 years old in good health. Some clones in this sample may be carry-over from other donors' samples. The source material was PBMCs. In nucleotides, the CDR3 is TGTGCCAGCAGTCTTTCTTGGGACAGTGCCTACGAGCAGTACTTC. This translates into CASSLSWDSAYEQYF.